The T cell receptor (beta chain) described here comes from a study of shared clonotypes between healthy human individuals. Unsorted PBMC samples were amplified in replicate PCRs containing roughly 300 ng DNA, tens of thousands of T cell genomes. PBMC DNA, left unsorted, was sequenced on ten immunoSEQ deep assay plates. Sequenced by immunoSEQ multiplex PCR; TCRdb stores in-frame clones only, minus some. This sample carries around 500,000 clones, 75% to 85% of them seen once, and the ten largest clones take roughly an eighth. None of the donors, who were healthy HIV-negative adults, had recently had acute infections or vaccinations. Every donor was a Caucasian adult from Nashville, Tennessee. Germline V CDR1 and CDR2: SNHLY, FYNNEI. V lost 5 bases to trimming and J lost 7 bases; unmatched junction nucleotides: 11. The CDR3 consists of 15 residues.

The receptor's source is a woman between 40 and 55 years old in good health. Some clones in this sample may be carry-over from other donors' samples. The J gene is TRBJ1-2, the V gene TRBV2, with 9 bases lining up with TRBD1. The sample was PBMCs. In nucleotides, the CDR3 is TGTGCCAGCAGTTCCGGGACAGGGACAGTCGGTGGCTACACCTTC. Protein product: CASSSGTGTVGGYTF.